A selection of T cell receptor beta chains follows, all from one sample in a study of PD-1 blockade in classical Hodgkin lymphoma. TCRdb's copy holds only in-frame clones and misses some; the assay was immunoSEQ multiplex PCR. In the table there are tens of thousands of clones, approximately 94% of which are singletons. Sequencing was performed on peripheral blood mononuclear cells (PBMCs), taken before the fourth cycle of nivolumab. The source is a human donor with classical Hodgkin lymphoma. The CDR3 runs from the conserved cysteine through the conserved F or W. Fields, in order: D gene, CDR3 length, J gene, V gene, clone size, CDR3 DNA, CDR3 protein. D genes are given only for firm matches. The size entry is marked missing in some rows and otherwise reads once, few, many or a size class.

-,18,TRBJ2-2,TRBV11-3,once,TGTGCCAGCAGCTTTACCCTGCCGACTAATCGTTCAACCGGGGAGCTGTTTTTT,CASSFTLPTNRSTGELFF
-,12,TRBJ2-3,TRBV27,-,TGTGCCAGTGGGCCCGGCACAGATACGCAGTATTTT,CASGPGTDTQYF
-,13,TRBJ2-2,TRBV27,few,TGTGCCAGCTCGCCCCCAGCGGTCGGGGAGCTGTTTTTT,CASSPPAVGELFF
TRBD1,14,TRBJ2-3,TRBV6-5,-,TGTGCCAGCACCATAGGACAGGGCGCAGATACGCAGTATTTT,CASTIGQGADTQYF
TRBD2,17,TRBJ2-1,TRBV9,-,TGTGCCAGCAGCGCCTGGACTAGCGGAAACTCCTACAATGAGCAGTTCTTC,CASSAWTSGNSYNEQFF
TRBD1,15,TRBJ2-2,TRBV6-5,-,TGTGCCAGCAGCGAAACAGGGGTGCTGTCCGGGGAGCTGTTTTTT,CASSETGVLSGELFF
-,14,TRBJ2-3,TRBV18,-,TGTGCCAGCTCACCGGTCGGGTTTTCAGATACGCAGTATTTT,CASSPVGFSDTQYF
-,16,TRBJ2-7,TRBV6-5,-,TGTGCCAGCAGTTACTCAGGGGCCTGGGCCTCCTACGAGCAGTACTTC,CASSYSGAWASYEQYF
TRBD1,15,TRBJ1-1,TRBV7-9,-,TGTGCCAGCAGCTCCGAACAGGGGGAGAACACTGAAGCTTTCTTT,CASSSEQGENTEAFF
-,17,TRBJ2-1,TRBV5-7,-,TGTGCCAGCAGCTCTTACAGGGGACTACCGAGTTACAATGAGCAGTTCTTC,CASSSYRGLPSYNEQFF
TRBD1,15,TRBJ1-2,TRBV19,-,TGTGCCAGTAGTCTGTACGGGACAGGGACCTATGGCTACACCTTC,CASSLYGTGTYGYTF
-,16,TRBJ1-4,TRBV7-2,once,TGTGCCAGCAGCTTAGAACCAGGGGCAACTAATGAAAAACTGTTTTTT,CASSLEPGATNEKLFF
-,14,TRBJ1-2,TRBV2,-,TGTGCCAGCCGAAATACAGGGTACGGCTATGGCTACACCTTC,CASRNTGYGYGYTF
TRBD2,15,TRBJ2-7,TRBV5-4,-,TGTGCCAGCAGCTCAGGACTAGCGGGTTCGGACGAGCAGTACTTC,CASSSGLAGSDEQYF
-,14,TRBJ2-7,TRBV5-4,-,TGTGCCAGCAGCAACGAAGGGACTGCCTACGAGCAGTACTTC,CASSNEGTAYEQYF
-,16,TRBJ2-1,TRBV7-9,-,TGTGCCAGCAGCTTAGGTGGCGGCAAAAGGGGCGATGAGCAGTTCTTC,CASSLGGGKRGDEQFF
TRBD1,12,TRBJ2-2,TRBV2,-,TGTGCCACTAGAGGGGGCCCCGGGGAGCTGTTTTTT,CATRGGPGELFF
-,16,TRBJ2-5,TRBV7-2,-,TGTGCCAGCAGCTTAGCGCTGGCAGGGCCCCAAGAGACCCAGTACTTC,CASSLALAGPQETQYF
TRBD1,16,TRBJ2-6,TRBV28,-,TGTGCCAGCAGAACCGGGACAGGGGCCGGGGCCAACGTCCTGACTTTC,CASRTGTGAGANVLTF
TRBD1,17,TRBJ2-1,TRBV28,once,TGTGCCAGCAGTTCCACAGGGGGCCCATCGTCCTACAATGAGCAGTTCTTC,CASSSTGGPSSYNEQFF
-,18,TRBJ1-6,TRBV21-1,once,TGTGCCAGCAGCAAAGAGGGTTCGGGGGGGGTATGGAATTCACCCCTCCACTTT,CASSKEGSGGVWNSPLHF
TRBD2,15,TRBJ2-1,TRBV9,-,TGTGCCAGCAGCGACCCGACTAGCGGGAGGGATGAGCAGTTCTTC,CASSDPTSGRDEQFF
-,14,TRBJ1-1,TRBV5-1,-,TGCGCCAGCAGCTTGGCCGCAGGCCAGGGTGAAGCTTTCTTT,CASSLAAGQGEAFF
-,14,TRBJ2-1,TRBV5-8,-,TGTGCCAGCAGCTTGGTCGCCTCCTACAATGAGCAGTTCTTC,CASSLVASYNEQFF
TRBD1,15,TRBJ1-4,TRBV7-9,-,TGTGCCAGCAGCTTACAGACAGGGGGAAATGAAAAACTGTTTTTT,CASSLQTGGNEKLFF
-,16,TRBJ2-5,TRBV4-1,once,TGCGCCAGCAGCTTCCCCGGGGGTCAACTCCGGGAGACCCAGTACTTC,CASSFPGGQLRETQYF
TRBD1,14,TRBJ2-5,TRBV6-1,once,TGTGCCAGCAGACCCATGACAGGGTTTGAGACCCAGTACTTC,CASRPMTGFETQYF
TRBD2,18,TRBJ2-3,TRBV7-8,-,TGTGCCAGCAGCTCCTTCGGGACTAGCGGGAGCCGCCCAGATACGCAGTATTTT,CASSSFGTSGSRPDTQYF
TRBD1,14,TRBJ1-2,TRBV6-5,-,TGTGCCAGCAGTGCTTATAGGACAGGGAGGGGCTACACCTTC,CASSAYRTGRGYTF
-,14,TRBJ2-1,TRBV9,once,TGTGCCAGCAGCGTAGCTGGGCTTTACAATGAGCAGTTCTTC,CASSVAGLYNEQFF
-,12,TRBJ1-3,TRBV6-6,-,TGTGCCAGCAGGTCCGGGGGAAACACCATATATTTT,CASRSGGNTIYF
-,13,TRBJ1-5,TRBV6-1,-,TGTGCCAGCGGTAGGGATAGCAATCAGCCCCAGCATTTT,CASGRDSNQPQHF
-,14,TRBJ2-5,TRBV5-6,-,TGTGCCAGCAGCCCTCTAGTTGGGGAAGCGACCCAGTACTTC,CASSPLVGEATQYF
-,13,TRBJ1-1,TRBV10-3,-,TGTGCCATCAGTGAGTATGGACAGTTTGAAGCTTTCTTT,CAISEYGQFEAFF
TRBD1,15,TRBJ2-3,TRBV15,once,TGTGCCACCAGCAGTCGGGACAGAGACACAGATACGCAGTATTTT,CATSSRDRDTDTQYF
TRBD2,12,TRBJ2-7,TRBV30,-,TGTGCCTGGAGTGTAATGAGCGGGAGGCAGTACTTC,CAWSVMSGRQYF
TRBD1,15,TRBJ2-1,TRBV19,-,TGTGCCAGTAGTATATCGACAGGGTTTTACAATGAGCAGTTCTTC,CASSISTGFYNEQFF
TRBD1,16,TRBJ1-4,TRBV27,-,TGTGCCAGCAGTTTCGGGACAGGGGTGCTTAATGAAAAACTGTTTTTT,CASSFGTGVLNEKLFF
TRBD2,16,TRBJ2-1,TRBV10-3,-,TGTGCCATCACCGCGAGACTAGCGGAGCCTTACAATGAGCAGTTCTTC,CAITARLAEPYNEQFF
TRBD1,16,TRBJ1-5,TRBV19,-,TGTGCCAGTAGTAAGGACAGGGGGTTATTTAATCAGCCCCAGCATTTT,CASSKDRGLFNQPQHF
TRBD2,18,TRBJ2-6,TRBV28,-,TGTGCCAGCAGCCCGCGGGGGGGTGAGTGGTCTGGGGCCAACGTCCTGACTTTC,CASSPRGGEWSGANVLTF
-,16,TRBJ2-7,TRBV7-8,-,TGTGCCAGCAGCCCAGCTGGGTGGTCAACCTCCTACGAGCAGTACTTC,CASSPAGWSTSYEQYF
-,14,TRBJ1-5,TRBV4-1,-,TGCGCCAGCAGCCAAGTAGGGGAGGGTCAGCCCCAGCATTTT,CASSQVGEGQPQHF
-,14,TRBJ1-1,TRBV7-2,-,TGTGCCAGCAGTTCCGGGGGAGTGAACACTGAAGCTTTCTTT,CASSSGGVNTEAFF
TRBD2,16,TRBJ2-1,TRBV7-2,-,TGTGCCAGCAGCCGGAGCGGGGGGGCTCTCTACAATGAGCAGTTCTTC,CASSRSGGALYNEQFF
-,13,TRBJ1-5,TRBV4-1,-,TGCGCCAGCAGCCCCGAGGAGCGTCAGCCCCAGCATTTT,CASSPEERQPQHF
TRBD2,18,TRBJ2-7,TRBV2,-,TGTGCCACCCTGAGGGCCATATTAGCGGGAGGGCCGAAATTCGAGCAGTACTTC,CATLRAILAGGPKFEQYF
-,12,TRBJ2-7,TRBV28,-,TGTGCCAGCAGTTCCGGAGTGGTCGAGCAGTACTTC,CASSSGVVEQYF
TRBD2,17,TRBJ2-1,TRBV18,once,TGTGCCAGCTCACCACTCGAGACTAGCGGGAGATACAATGAGCAGTTCTTC,CASSPLETSGRYNEQFF
TRBD1,17,TRBJ1-2,TRBV7-9,many,TGTGCCAGCAGCCACGGACAGGGGGAAAGCCTTCGCTATGGCTACACCTTC,CASSHGQGESLRYGYTF
-,13,TRBJ2-7,TRBV5-4,once,TGTGCCAGCAGCATCGCCGGGATGAACGAGCAGTACTTC,CASSIAGMNEQYF
TRBD2,16,TRBJ2-1,TRBV19,-,TGTGCCAGTAGGCGGCTAGCGGGGGGATTCTACAATGAGCAGTTCTTC,CASRRLAGGFYNEQFF